This T cell receptor beta chain is from a study of cytomegalovirus exposure and HLA in healthy donors. The donors (healthy individuals) were bone marrow donors. The table lists this clone with a count of one. PCR employed 60 Vbeta and 13 Jbeta primers. Using immunoSEQ multiplex PCR, the repertoire was profiled, and TCRdb retains in-frame clones only, with some absent. The profile covers approximately 170,000 clones, with 78% appearing a single time and approximately 7% taken by the ten largest. The CDR3 length is 15 residues. V lost 4 bases and J lost 3; bases outside the gene matches: 6. Germline CDR1 SEHNR, CDR2 FQNEAQ (reference sequence).

This rearrangement joins TRBV7-9 to TRBJ2-1, with 7 bases matching TRBD1. The sequencing sample was made of PBMCs. The sequence derives from a woman in her forties in good health and CMV-seropositive. Here the CDR3 DNA reads TGTGCCAGCAGCTACTTCAGGGGGATCTACAATGAGCAGTTCTTC. Its translation is CASSYFRGIYNEQFF.